Listed below are T cell receptor beta chains from one sample, sequenced in a study of control samples from healthy donors and cancer patients. The data were produced by immunoSEQ multiplex PCR, yet TCRdb's version contains in-frame clones alone and is incomplete. This table has over 75,000 clones, 70% to 90% appearing once. Sequences were obtained from blood. The receptors come from a man aged 25-45 years in good health. Both conserved end residues are part of each CDR3. A D gene is named only where the DNA matches it firmly.

TRBJ2-3,.,TRBV9,CASSAQLISDTQYF
TRBJ1-1,.,TRBV5-6,CASSSDLSTEAFF
TRBJ1-2,TRBD1,TRBV5-1,CASSLEPDRAYGYTF
TRBJ2-2,.,TRBV10-3,CAISGFANTGELFF
TRBJ1-6,TRBD1,TRBV2,CASSAETGITYNSPLHF
TRBJ1-2,.,TRBV7-9,CASSSLTPRGGYTF
TRBJ2-6,.,TRBV11-3,CASSLVITGANVLTF
TRBJ2-3,TRBD1,TRBV19,CASSIEQGRLETQYF
TRBJ1-1,.,TRBV28,CASSLSGSDTEAFF
TRBJ2-1,.,TRBV28,CASSLLYNEQFF
TRBJ2-5,TRBD2,TRBV24-1,CATSHPAQPGLGQETQYF
TRBJ1-1,.,TRBV7-2,CASSQRTAEAFF
TRBJ2-7,.,TRBV15,CATSSPGISYEQYF
TRBJ2-2,.,TRBV6-6,CASAAGATGELFF